These 16 T cell receptor beta chains originate from one sample sequenced in a study of blood T cell repertoires in COVID-19. Sequenced by immunoSEQ multiplex PCR; TCRdb stores in-frame clones only, minus some. The table lists about 120,000 clones, approximately 81% of them singletons. The sample consisted of peripheral blood. The receptor source for this set is a man aged 55 to 69 with acute or convalescent COVID-19.

In its sample, this clone was seen a few times. CDR3 sequence reads: CASSLVQGSYNEQFF. CDR3 bases: TGTGCCAGCAGCTTAGTACAGGGGTCCTACAATGAGCAGTTCTTC. V gene TRBV11-2 combines with J gene TRBJ2-1; TRBD1 aligns across 7 bases. The CDR3 has 15 residues. The germline V gene encodes CDR1 SGHAT and CDR2 FQNNGV. V shed 1 base, J shed 1 base, and the junction held 1 base outside the gene matches.

Only one count was recorded for this clone. The rearrangement links TRBV6-1 to TRBJ2-5; D may be TRBD1 (6 bases). Trimming cost V 2 bases and J 5 bases, with 6 bases left between them. The CDR3 loop spans 12 amino acids. CDR1 is MNHNS, CDR2 SASEGT, per germline. The CDR3 DNA reads as TGTGCCAGCAGTGAAAGGGGGGAGACCCAGTACTTC. It translates to CASSERGETQYF.

This chain links TRBV19 with TRBJ2-7, with 8 nucleotides matching TRBD2. The germline CDR1 and CDR2 sequences are LNHDA and SQIVND (reference sequence). Trimming at V came to 6 bases and at J to 3 bases, leaving 4 bases not matched to a gene. The CDR3 is made up of 13 amino acids. CDR3 nucleotide sequence: TGTGCCAGTAGCGAGCGGGAGAACTACGAGCAGTACTTC. As protein: CASSERENYEQYF.

V usage is TRBV7-2 and J usage is TRBJ2-1; TRBD2 is a possible D gene (6 bases). Looked up from germline, CDR1 is SGHTA and CDR2 is FQGNSA. V shed 7 bases and J shed 3 bases, with 19 bases lying between them. The CDR3 consists of 16 residues. CDR3 sequence: CASILSERDFYNEQFF. CDR3 nucleotide sequence: TGTGCCAGCATCCTTTCCGAACGGGACTTCTACAATGAGCAGTTCTTC.

V and J are TRBV19 and TRBJ2-1, with D possibly matching TRBD2 (6 bases). The V and J ends lost 6 bases and 6 bases respectively, with 15 bases between them. Germline V gene lookup returns CDR1 LNHDA and CDR2 SQIVND (reference sequence). CDR3 length: 14 amino acids. CDR3 coding DNA: TGTGCCAGTAGATCCTCTAGCGCCCGCAATGAGCAGTTCTTC. Residues: CASRSSSARNEQFF.

The chain links TRBV5-5 to TRBJ1-3, with 7 bases identical to TRBD1. V trimming: 4 bases; J trimming: 2 bases; junction bases outside the gene matches: 6. This CDR3 comprises 15 residues. Germline CDR1 reads SGHKS; CDR2 reads YYEKEE (reference sequence). The CDR3 sequence is CASSRTTGTGNTIYF. The DNA of the CDR3 is TGTGCCAGCAGCCGAACGACAGGGACTGGAAACACCATATATTTT. The variable domain in full, completed from reference TRBV5-5 and TRBJ1-3, reads DAGVTQSPTHLIKTRGQQVTLRCSPISGHKSVSWYQQVLGQGPQFIFQYYEKEERGRGNFPDRFSARQFPNYSSELNVNALLLGDSALYLCASSRTTGTGNTIYFGEGSWLTVV.

The genes are TRBV18 and TRBJ2-7; D gene ambiguous. In germline, CDR1 is KGHSH, CDR2 LQKENI. This CDR3 is built from 13 residues. Trimming pared 6 bases from V and 7 bases from J, leaving 16 bases between. CDR3 loop: CASSPGAAREQYF. DNA of the CDR3: TGTGCCAGCTCGCCTGGAGCTGCGAGGGAGCAGTACTTC.

This chain uses TRBV5-6 with TRBJ1-1; possibly TRBD1 for D (5 bases). V lost 4 bases, J lost 5 bases, and 12 bases lay in between. Germline lookup yields CDR1 SGHDT and CDR2 YYEEEE. The CDR3 is 13 amino acids. The CDR3 nucleotides are TGTGCCAGCAGCCTGGGGCCAGGAACTGAAGCTTTCTTT. This encodes CASSLGPGTEAFF.

The chain has TRBV19 and TRBJ2-3; possible D gene TRBD1, 6 bases. Germline V gene lookup returns CDR1 LNHDA and CDR2 SQIVND (reference sequence). V lost 3 bases to trimming and J lost 3 bases, with 13 bases between them. The CDR3 has 15 residues. The CDR3 DNA sequence: TGTGCCAGTAGTATTCGGGACATCCCGACAGATACGCAGTATTTT. Its translation is CASSIRDIPTDTQYF.

This clone was counted only a few times. V gene TRBV27 combines with J gene TRBJ2-7, with a weak D call TRBD2 (7 bases). Trimming cost V 2 bases and J 2 bases, with 16 bases left between them. Germline lookup yields CDR1 MNHEY and CDR2 SMNVEV (reference sequence). This CDR3 comprises 16 residues. CDR3 in amino acids: CASSLQGGGLAYEQYF. In DNA form, the CDR3 reads TGTGCCAGCAGTTTACAAGGGGGAGGGCTCGCCTACGAGCAGTACTTC.

The V gene is TRBV2, the J gene TRBJ1-1; D is unresolved. Trimming removed 1 base from V and 4 bases from J, with 13 bases in between. The germline V gene encodes CDR1 SNHLY and CDR2 FYNNEI. This CDR3 is built from 15 residues. CDR3 nucleotide sequence: TGTGCCAGCAGTGAAGTGGCGGGGATAGGCACTGAAGCTTTCTTT. As protein: CASSEVAGIGTEAFF.

This clone came up many times. V and J are TRBV6-1 and TRBJ1-6; 9 positions match TRBD1. The germline gives CDR1 MNHNS, CDR2 SASEGT. The CDR3 sequence is 17 residues long. Trimming removed 0 bases from V and 7 bases from J; junction bases left unmatched: 7. As DNA, the CDR3 is TGTGCCAGCAGTGAAGCGCTGACCGACAGGGGGAATTCACCCCTCCACTTT. Its translation is CASSEALTDRGNSPLHF.

The rearrangement uses TRBV19 and TRBJ2-6; D is perhaps TRBD1 (5 bases). The CDR3 sequence is 15 residues long. V was cut by 7 bases and J by 2 bases, with 12 bases left in between. Germline CDR1 reads LNHDA; CDR2 reads SQIVND (reference sequence). Here the CDR3 reads CASTTGLAGANVLTF. In DNA form, the CDR3 reads TGTGCCAGTACCACAGGTCTCGCTGGGGCCAACGTCCTGACTTTC. The variable domain in full, completed from reference TRBV19 and TRBJ2-6, reads DGGITQSPKYLFRKEGQNVTLSCEQNLNHDAMYWYRQDPGQGLRLIYYSQIVNDFQKGDIAEGYSVSREKKESFPLTVTSAQKNPTAFYLCASTTGLAGANVLTFGAGSRLTVL.

V is TRBV9 and J is TRBJ1-4; a weak D match, TRBD1 (5 bases). Trimming removed 6 bases at V and 11 bases at J, with 17 bases between. The length of the CDR3 is 13 residues. The germline gives CDR1 SGDLS, CDR2 YYNGEE. The CDR3 region is CASTAGRLGKLFF. The CDR3 coding sequence is TGTGCCAGCACTGCAGGGAGGTTGGGGAAACTGTTTTTT.

The chain employs TRBV7-9 and TRBJ2-1, with 7 bases matching TRBD2. This CDR3 comprises 14 residues. The germline CDR1 and CDR2 sequences are SEHNR and FQNEAQ (reference sequence). Germline trimming cut 5 bases from V and 3 bases from J; bases unmatched to any gene: 4. CDR3 residues: CASSPGLHYNEQFF. CDR3 nucleotides: TGTGCCAGCAGCCCGGGACTACACTACAATGAGCAGTTCTTC.

The rearrangement uses TRBV28 and TRBJ2-1, with D possibly being TRBD1 (5 bases). The germline V gene encodes CDR1 MDHEN and CDR2 SYDVKM. Trimming shortened V by 2 bases and J by 0 bases, and 8 bases separated the two germline ends. This CDR3 is 15 amino acids long. The CDR3 DNA follows: TGTGCCAGCAGTTTAAGGGGAATCTCCTACAATGAGCAGTTCTTC. Translation gives CASSLRGISYNEQFF.